The clone carrying this TCR beta chain has a single count. These data come from a study of CD8 T cells in Susac syndrome. Germline V gene data show CDR1 as LGHDT and CDR2 as YNNKEL (reference sequence). The CDR3 is made up of 14 amino acids. V shed 4 bases, J shed 6 bases, and the junction held 7 bases outside the gene matches. Reverse transcription of roughly 0.45 to 1 ug RNA used random hexamers. Amplification of TCR beta CDR3 used immunoSEQ multiplex PCR across 54 Vbeta and 13 Jbeta. TCRdb ran MiXCR on the immunoSEQ multiplex PCR reads and lists one entry per CDR3 protein. This table holds 200,000 to 250,000 distinct CDR3 sequences, over 90% found once.

The sample taken for sequencing was CD4+ T cells from PBMCs. The sequence was collected from a human donor with multiple sclerosis. The V and J genes are TRBV3-1 and TRBJ2-3; 7 bases fit TRBD2. CDR3 sequence (DNA): TGTGCCAGCAGCCTCGGGACTATTGGCGATACGCAGTATTTT. Its translation is CASSLGTIGDTQYF.